What follows describes a single T cell receptor beta chain. This clone occurred once. The specificity of this receptor is unknown. Base quality data are lacking; no much larger clone is found one base away. The data originate from a study of cytomegalovirus exposure and HLA in healthy donors (dated by TCRdb to about 2017). Regarding the study in general: According to an earlier analysis of 550 to 700 of the donors, about 179 million T cells yielded over 100 million unique TCR beta sequences and more than 250 Gb of sequence data. An early release that covered fewer than 750 HLA-typed donors contained approximately 300 gigabases of sequencing data and 80 million or so unique TCR sequences. Among the roughly 390 genotyped donors, about 83% belonged to the genetic ancestry cluster associated with self-reported Caucasian donors. The aim of the study was to test whether cataloging public T cell receptors could identify signatures of past pathogen exposure. Using immunosequencing, the study profiled T cell repertoires from some 670 subjects and related those repertoires to cytomegalovirus serostatus. Along with the approximately 670-subject first cohort, a separate validation cohort of about 110 different subjects was used. To predict cytomegalovirus infection status, the study combined high-throughput TCR immunosequencing, statistical association of individual TCRs with disease status, and machine learning. A later analysis re-analyzed previously published TCR beta repertoires from roughly 600 donors and added high-resolution HLA genotyping to study TCR occurrence patterns. Rather than drawing on any new phenotypic data, the later analysis identified candidate immune exposures from TCR beta sequences and the way those sequences occurred across donors. An earlier analysis of fewer than 700 of the donors applied high-throughput TCR beta sequencing to assess whether each TCR beta V gene segment acted as functional or pseudogenic. Donor age, sex, ethnicity and CMV serostatus were compiled alongside the repertoire data. A later genetic analysis used genome-wide SNP genotypes for about 60% of the roughly 700 donors, treating that subset as a discovery cohort. Every discovery cohort repertoire had been produced on one sequencing platform. Class I and class II HLA loci were covered by the typing at four-digit resolution. The number of typed donors differed by locus: about 620-640 for A, B, C, DRB1 and DQB1; roughly 510 for DQA1; some 610 for DPA1; and about 450 for DPB1. Because of strong linkage in the cohort, roughly five DR-DQ haplotypes were treated as single units for association and clustering. Among roughly 400 genotyped donors of the cohort, an average of about 240,000 unique TCR beta nucleotide sequences were sequenced per donor, around 20% of them non-productive.

To prepare the library, the immunoSEQ multiplex PCR assay was applied. The multiplex PCR relied on a mix of 60 forward primers for TCR Vbeta segments and 13 reverse primers for TCR Jbeta segments. A multiplex PCR assay on genomic DNA amplified the CDR3 region of rearranged TCR beta genes. The Illumina HiSeq System was used to sequence the amplified TCR beta libraries as 87-base-pair reads. Per the authors' processing: A later analysis tallied around 80 million unique TCR beta chains across the 666 repertoires, and some 12 million of those chains were shared by two or more donors. Raw reads were error-corrected and collapsed into unique sequences by a nearest-neighbor algorithm in which closely related sequences were merged to remove PCR and sequencing errors. Alignment of CDR3 sequences to IMGT reference sequences was used to assign V, D and J gene segments. For a sequence to be retained, a match of at least six nucleotides to both a V gene segment and a J gene segment was required. A rearrangement was called productive if the CDR3 had no stop codons and remained in frame with V and J, and every other rearrangement was called non-productive. Following IMGT convention, CDR3 was defined as the stretch from the second conserved V-encoded cysteine to the conserved J-encoded phenylalanine. Sequences without an unambiguous match to a single V gene segment were excluded from the earlier analysis of 450 to 750 of the donors. An earlier analysis of fewer than 750 of the donors called V segments functional above 56.7% productive rearrangements and segregating when the between-donor standard deviation exceeded 5%. To diagnose cytomegalovirus status from the catalog of TCR beta chain sequences, a statistical classification framework was built. A later analysis assigned V and J genes by comparing TCR nucleotide sequences with IMGT/GENE-DB human TR gene sequences. A later analysis assigned CDR3 sequences and most-parsimonious VDJ recombination scenarios with the TCRdist pipeline. In a later analysis, each TCR beta chain was defined by its CDR3 amino acid sequence together with its V-gene family, and reads without a unique V-gene family were excluded. As a way to deal with suspected cross-contamination and a sequencing artifact, a later analysis dropped 450 to 700 nucleotide sequences that were highly shared and had low generation probability. In a later analysis, a clonal expansion index was calculated for each public chain from normalized within-repertoire ranks of inferred template counts. In a later analysis, generation probabilities were computed using a VDJ recombination model fitted to out-of-frame rearrangements, and the results were checked against IGoR. A later analysis scored TCR-TCR, TCR-HLA and TCR-CMV co-occurrence with hypergeometric tests, applying a repertoire-size bias correction to TCR pairs. To estimate false discovery rates, a later analysis permuted the HLA or CMV assignments 20 times. In a later analysis, co-occurring TCRs were grouped using DBSCAN, with TCRdist sequence similarity added in when clustering inside HLA-allele-positive subsets. Co-occurrence clustering excluded repertoires with fewer than 30,000 or more than 120,000 public chains, plus five with anomalous nucleotide sharing. TCRdb re-hosts the immuneACCESS table, in-frame sequences only. Its copies lack some clones; in the studies checked, an unresolved V gene accounts for under half of them, and the cause for the rest is not known. V and J calls and clone size are those listed in that table; D and trimming were worked out from the DNA. The sample records about 160,000 clones, approximately 81% of which are singletons. 0.8% to 1.3% of the sample is in the top ten clones.

The cohort consisted of 600 to 750 healthy bone marrow donors. At the time of sampling, all cohort members were nominally healthy, though unrecorded immune exposures were likely present. The donor tested CMV seronegative and was one of the 352 seronegative cohort members. Every donor gave a peripheral blood sample, and the peripheral blood mononuclear cells from that sample were used for TCR beta sequencing. The Qiagen DNeasy Blood Extraction Kit was used to extract genomic DNA from the blood cell samples. Looking up the germline V gene yields CDR1 SGHDT and CDR2 YYEEEE. The CDR3 runs 14 amino acids, cysteine and phenylalanine included. Solely the CDR3 DNA is kept, with 42 bases framed from the first base. Here V drops 0 bases and J drops 8 bases, and the junction holds 5 bases not matched to any gene. The paper as a whole reports these results and caveats: In a later genetic analysis, fewer N-insertions in productive TCRs were reported among donors in an Asian-associated ancestry cluster than the roughly 700-donor mean. Some IMGT-functional V segments, including TRBV6-2 and TRBV6-3, could not be distinguished by the 87-base-pair reads and were therefore excluded. The study listed 150 to 200 TCR beta chains as associated with cytomegalovirus. Compared with equally common non-associated chains, HLA-associated TCR beta chains in a later analysis were more clonally expanded and had lower generation probabilities. Roughly uniform sequencing depth across donors was assumed in presence/absence analyses, although this assumption may not hold. In a later analysis, several top co-occurrence clusters were reported to appear linked to parvovirus B19, influenza, CMV and Epstein-Barr virus. The classifier was reported to diagnose cytomegalovirus status with high specificity and sensitivity in both the original and validation cohorts. Most TCR sequences were seen in very few donors, while some public TCRs were found in many individuals. A cluster of highly shared sequence variants was judged likely to be a technical artifact of the sequencing pipeline. CMV serostatus was the only immune exposure information available for the cohort. In a later analysis, 16,951 TCR beta sequences were associated with specific HLA alleles at a false discovery rate of 0.05. Because HLA typing was missing for some donors at each locus, association tests included only the typed subset. According to a later analysis, most CMV-associated TCR beta chains appeared to be HLA-restricted, and the HLA associations seemed to be driven largely by CMV exposure. A further reported finding was that TCR beta sequences accurately predicted the HLA-A and HLA-B alleles for most subjects in the first cohort. Broadly in line with IMGT annotations, most TCR beta V segments showed up in productive rearrangements about 87% or about 30% of the time in an earlier analysis of about 500 of the donors. Only TCR beta chains were sequenced in this cohort, and the absence of alpha or paired-chain data limited detectable features. When HLA alleles, especially DR and DQ, strongly co-occurred, attributing TCR associations to individual alleles was difficult. In a later genetic analysis, a missense DCLRE1C variant was associated with V-gene and J-gene trimming of TCR beta chains, and the association was replicated in an independent cohort. Linkage disequilibrium might explain the correlated functional status among segregating V segments, but an unknown experimental factor could not be ruled out. In a later analysis, TCR association rates were found to vary across HLA loci, with the most associated TCRs seen for DRB1 alleles and the fewest for HLA-C alleles. In vitro tests confirmed that a few of the cytomegalovirus-associated TCR beta chains recognize cytomegalovirus antigens. According to the authors, the approach could potentially be generalized to other disease states and immunological phenotypes. The earlier analysis of 587 of the donors excluded 15 to 20 rarely observed V segments, including chromosome 9 orphons, because counts were too low.

This sequence uses TRBV5-6 and TRBJ2-1; 7 central nucleotides agree with TRBD1. The receptor comes from a man under 40 in good health and CMV-seronegative. The material sequenced was PBMCs. The DNA reads TGTGCCAGCAGCTTGGGACAGGGTGTGGATGAGCAGTTCTTC. This is translated as CASSLGQGVDEQFF.